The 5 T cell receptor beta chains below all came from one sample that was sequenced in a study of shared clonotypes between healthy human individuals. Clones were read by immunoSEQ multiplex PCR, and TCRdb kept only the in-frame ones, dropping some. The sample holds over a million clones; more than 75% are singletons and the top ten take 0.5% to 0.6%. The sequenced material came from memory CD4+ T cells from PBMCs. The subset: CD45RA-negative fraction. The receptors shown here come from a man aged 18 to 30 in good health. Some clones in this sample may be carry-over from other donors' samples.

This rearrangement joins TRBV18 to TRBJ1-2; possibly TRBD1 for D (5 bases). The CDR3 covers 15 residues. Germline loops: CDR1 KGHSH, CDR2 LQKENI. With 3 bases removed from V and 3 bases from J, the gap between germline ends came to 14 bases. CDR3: CASSPVEGRDYGYTF. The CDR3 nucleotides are TGTGCCAGCTCACCGGTTGAGGGGAGGGACTATGGCTACACCTTC. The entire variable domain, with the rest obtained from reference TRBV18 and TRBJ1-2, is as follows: NAGVMQNPRHLVRRRGQEARLRCSPMKGHSHVYWYRQLPEEGLKFMVYLQKENIIDESGMPKERFSAEFPKEGPSILRIQQVVRGDSAAYFCASSPVEGRDYGYTFGSGTRLTVV.

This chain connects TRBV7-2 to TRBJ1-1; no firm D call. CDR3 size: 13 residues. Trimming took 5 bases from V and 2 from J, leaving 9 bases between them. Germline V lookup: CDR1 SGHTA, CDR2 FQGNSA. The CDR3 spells CASSKHLNTEAFF. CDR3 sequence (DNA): TGTGCCAGCAGCAAACACTTAAACACTGAAGCTTTCTTT.

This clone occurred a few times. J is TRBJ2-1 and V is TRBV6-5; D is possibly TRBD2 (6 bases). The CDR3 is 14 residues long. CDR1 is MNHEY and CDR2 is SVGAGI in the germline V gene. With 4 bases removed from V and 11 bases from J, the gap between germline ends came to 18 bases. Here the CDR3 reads CASSSSAPALQQFF. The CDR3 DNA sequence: TGTGCCAGCAGTTCTAGCGCCCCGGCCCTCCAGCAGTTCTTC.

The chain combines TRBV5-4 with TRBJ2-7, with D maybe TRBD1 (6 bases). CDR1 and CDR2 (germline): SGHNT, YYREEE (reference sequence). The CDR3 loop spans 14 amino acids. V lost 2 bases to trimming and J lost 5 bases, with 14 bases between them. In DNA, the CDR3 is TGTGCCAGCAGCTTCCCTACAGGGAGACACGAGCAGTACTTC. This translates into CASSFPTGRHEQYF.

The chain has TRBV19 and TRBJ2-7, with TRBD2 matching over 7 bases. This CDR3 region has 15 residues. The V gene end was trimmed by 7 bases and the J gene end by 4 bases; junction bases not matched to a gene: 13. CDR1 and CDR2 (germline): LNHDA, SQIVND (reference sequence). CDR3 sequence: CASKIAGVGTYEQYF. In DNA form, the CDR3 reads TGTGCCAGTAAGATTGCGGGAGTTGGGACTTACGAGCAGTACTTC.